One and the same sample provided the 19 T cell receptor beta chains below, sequenced in a study of blood T cell repertoires in COVID-19. The protocol was immunoSEQ multiplex PCR, while the TCRdb copy is restricted to in-frame clones and leaves out a portion. The data show roughly 61,000 clones, with about 91% seen just once and under 2.5% held by the top ten. The sample taken for sequencing was peripheral blood. The receptors derive from a man in his sixties with acute or convalescent COVID-19.

This clone appeared a single time. This sequence joins TRBV28 and TRBJ1-1; no clear D. Trimming took off 6 bases at V and 0 bases at J, with 14 bases between the two ends. In germline, CDR1 is MDHEN, CDR2 SYDVKM. The CDR3 contains 15 residues. The CDR3 region is CASSVLGLMNTEAFF. CDR3 DNA: TGTGCCAGCAGCGTATTAGGACTCATGAACACTGAAGCTTTCTTT.

The rearrangement joins TRBV6-5 to TRBJ2-7; D remains ambiguous. The ends were cut back, 5 bases at V and 3 bases at J, with 17 bases in the middle. Germline V gene lookup returns CDR1 MNHEY and CDR2 SVGAGI. The CDR3 is made up of 15 amino acids. For the CDR3, the DNA is TGTGCCAGCAGTAAGACCACTTACTCGGGCTACGAGCAGTACTTC. Its protein is CASSKTTYSGYEQYF.

The chain couples TRBV6-4 to TRBJ2-2; D unclear. V lost 4 bases to trimming and J lost 2 bases, with 5 bases between them. From germline, CDR1 is MRHNA and CDR2 SNTAGT. The length of the CDR3 is 13 residues. CDR3 DNA sequence: TGTGCCAGCAGTGGACAAAACACCGGGGAGCTGTTTTTT. Translating it yields CASSGQNTGELFF.

The J gene is TRBJ2-2, the V gene TRBV7-2; 8 bases match TRBD1. The CDR3 length is 16 residues. CDR1 and CDR2 from the germline V gene are SGHTA and FQGNSA. With V trimmed by 5 bases and J by 3 bases, 8 bases remained unmatched. In DNA form, the CDR3 reads TGTGCCAGCAGCCCCGACAGGGGTAGGGACACCGGGGAGCTGTTTTTT. Translating gives CASSPDRGRDTGELFF.

The CDR3 protein is CASSFRLAGVKNEQFF. CDR3 coding DNA: TGCGCCAGCAGCTTTCGACTAGCGGGAGTGAAGAATGAGCAGTTCTTC. This chain connects TRBV5-1 to TRBJ2-1; 12 positions match TRBD2. Germline CDR1 SGHRS, CDR2 YFSETQ. After removal of 2 bases from V and 7 bases from J, the junction contained 7 bases not matched to a gene. The CDR3 contains 16 residues.

The chain carries TRBV19 and TRBJ1-1, with a possible D match to TRBD1 (6 bases). The CDR3 has 15 amino acids. The V end lost 4 bases, the J end lost 5 bases, and 17 bases lay between the germline ends. The germline gives CDR1 LNHDA, CDR2 SQIVND (reference sequence). The CDR3 DNA reads as TGTGCCAGTAGTACCAACAGGGTTAAGGGGACTGAAGCTTTCTTT. Protein sequence: CASSTNRVKGTEAFF. Using reference TRBV19 and TRBJ1-1 for the parts outside the CDR3, the full variable domain is DGGITQSPKYLFRKEGQNVTLSCEQNLNHDAMYWYRQDPGQGLRLIYYSQIVNDFQKGDIAEGYSVSREKKESFPLTVTSAQKNPTAFYLCASSTNRVKGTEAFFGQGTRLTVV.

This chain uses TRBV6-7 with TRBJ2-2; 10 bases are a match to TRBD2. TRBV6-7 is an ORF for which the function is uncertain. This CDR3 contains 17 residues. V dropped 2 bases and J dropped 3; count of bases not matched to a gene: 6. The CDR3 DNA reads TGTGCCAGCAGTTACACACGGACTAGCGGTCACACCGGGGAGCTGTTTTTT. As protein: CASSYTRTSGHTGELFF.

CDR3 DNA sequence: TGTGCCAGCAGTTTACCCCCGGGGGGACGGCAGTTCTTC. Translated, it gives CASSLPPGGRQFF. The V and J genes are TRBV28 and TRBJ2-1, with 7 bases that match TRBD2. Per germline, CDR1 MDHEN and CDR2 SYDVKM. Losses at the gene ends were 2 bases for V and 12 bases for J; bases not matched to a gene: 7. The length of the CDR3 is 13 residues.

V gene TRBV18 combines with J gene TRBJ2-7, with 7 bases that match TRBD2. The CDR3 has 13 residues. J lost 5 bases, V lost 1 base, and 2 bases had no gene match. Germline-derived CDR1 and CDR2 are KGHSH and LQKENI. As DNA, the CDR3 is TGTGCCAGCTCACCACAAGCGGGGAACGAGCAGTACTTC. Protein sequence: CASSPQAGNEQYF.

V gene TRBV4-3 combines with J gene TRBJ1-2, with D unresolved. The CDR3 is 16 residues long. V lost 1 base and J lost 0, with 12 bases in between. The germline gives CDR1 LGHNA, CDR2 YSLEER. The CDR3 coding sequence is TGCGCCAGCAGCCAAGGAGGAGCCCTAACTAACTATGGCTACACCTTC. Its translation: CASSQGGALTNYGYTF.

The chain combines TRBV5-1 with TRBJ1-2; 7 bases are shared with TRBD1. CDR3 length: 13 residues. Germline lookup yields CDR1 SGHRS and CDR2 YFSETQ. Germline trimming cut 4 bases from V and 7 bases from J; bases unmatched to any gene: 7. This chain's CDR3 is CASSPDRVGGYTF. The CDR3 DNA sequence: TGCGCCAGCAGCCCCGACAGGGTAGGTGGCTACACCTTC.

This clone was observed a single time. The CDR3 DNA reads as TGTGCCAGCAGCCCCGGACTAGCGGAGGAGACCCAGTACTTC. It translates to CASSPGLAEETQYF. The chain is built from TRBV7-9 and TRBJ2-5; 10 bases map to TRBD2. This CDR3 comprises 14 residues. Germline values: CDR1 SEHNR, CDR2 FQNEAQ (reference sequence). Trimming cost V 5 bases and J 5 bases; bases outside gene matches: 5. Using reference TRBV7-9 and TRBJ2-5 for the parts outside the CDR3, the full variable domain is DTGVSQNPRHKITKRGQNVTFRCDPISEHNRLYWYRQTLGQGPEFLTYFQNEAQLEKSRLLSDRFSAERPKGSFSTLEIQRTEQGDSAMYLCASSPGLAEETQYFGPGTRLLVL.

Note on this clone: The junction differs from germline at one of its ends, possibly a read error. The genes are TRBV10-3 and TRBJ2-2; 7 nucleotides agree with TRBD2. Germline lookup yields CDR1 ENHRY and CDR2 SYGVKD. The CDR3 covers 15 residues. The CDR3 region is CAISGGGTKTGELFF. The CDR3 nucleotides read TGTGCCATCAGTGGGGGGGGTACGAAAACCGGGGAGCTGTTTTTT.

The CDR3 nucleotides are TGTGCCAGCAGTTATTTCGGACTTTTGCCGACTGAAGCTTTCTTT. Amino acids: CASSYFGLLPTEAFF. The chain links TRBV6-2 or TRBV6-3 to TRBJ1-1; D uncertain. This CDR3 contains 15 residues. From germline, CDR1 is MNHEY and CDR2 SVGEGT. Between the trimmed V and J ends, which lost 3 bases and 5 bases, there was a span of 16 bases.

The J gene is TRBJ1-5, the V gene TRBV4-1, with 7 bases matching TRBD1. V gave up 2 bases and J gave up 0 bases; unmatched junction bases: 7. The length of the CDR3 is 17 residues. Germline assignment: CDR1 MGHRA and CDR2 YSYEKL. CDR3: CASSQTGVLNSNQPQHF. The CDR3 DNA reads as TGCGCCAGCAGCCAAACAGGGGTCCTGAATAGCAATCAGCCCCAGCATTTT.

This chain joins TRBV9 and TRBJ2-2; unclear D gene. V shed 4 bases and J shed 2 bases, with 3 bases lying between them. CDR1 and CDR2 from the germline V gene are SGDLS and YYNGEE. The CDR3 length is 12 residues. DNA of the CDR3: TGTGCCAGCAGCCCTAACACCGGGGAGCTGTTTTTT. It specifies CASSPNTGELFF.

The rearrangement uses TRBV7-2 and TRBJ2-5, with D uncertain. The V end was cut by 3 bases, the J end by 5 bases, with 7 bases between. The CDR3 length is 12 residues. The V gene's germline CDR1 is SGHTA and CDR2 FQGNSA. The CDR3 DNA reads TGTGCCAGCAGCTTTTTTCGGGAGACCCAGTACTTC. Amino acids: CASSFFRETQYF. The variable domain in full, completed from reference TRBV7-2 and TRBJ2-5, reads GAGVSQSPSNKVTEKGKDVELRCDPISGHTALYWYRQSLGQGLEFLIYFQGNSAPDKSGLPSDRFSAERTGGSVSTLTIQRTQQEDSAVYLCASSFFRETQYFGPGTRLLVL.

This clone was seen just once. The chain combines TRBV6-5 with TRBJ2-5, with 11 bases aligning to TRBD2. Germline trimming cut 6 bases from V and 1 base from J; bases unmatched to any gene: 4. The CDR3 totals 15 residues. Looked up from germline, CDR1 is MNHEY and CDR2 is SVGAGI. DNA of the CDR3: TGTGCCAGCAGGGGGGGACTAGCGGTCCAAGAGACCCAGTACTTC. Translating it yields CASRGGLAVQETQYF.

This sequence joins TRBV13 and TRBJ2-1; TRBD2 is a possible D gene (5 bases). Trimming stripped 5 bases from V and 7 bases from J, with 21 bases between. The germline V gene encodes CDR1 PRHDT and CDR2 FYEKMQ (reference sequence). The CDR3 sequence is 16 residues long. CDR3 sequence (DNA): TGTGCCAGCAGCGCCGGTGGGAGCATCGGGGATAATGAGCAGTTCTTC. Protein sequence: CASSAGGSIGDNEQFF.